This passage covers 8 T cell receptor beta chains from one sample sequenced in a study of read filtering for tumor transcriptome and immune sequencing. The library was built from 400 ng RNA with molecular barcoded adaptors for alpha/delta and beta/gamma chains. TCRdb itself ran the reads through MiXCR, one entry per CDR3 protein. The table shows over 50,000 distinct CDR3 sequences, with over 11% occurring only once. Sequencing was carried out using a population of CD138-negative cells sorted from bone marrow. The source of these receptors is a donor aged 40 or over with multiple myeloma.

The sample holds a few counts of this clonotype. This rearrangement joins TRBV7-2 to TRBJ2-5; D unresolved. This CDR3 is built from 13 residues. The V end was cut by 0 bases, the J end by 5 bases, with 7 bases between. Germline CDR1 and CDR2: SGHTA and FQGNSA. The CDR3 region is CASSLALRETQYF. The CDR3 DNA is TGTGCCAGCAGCTTAGCCCTTCGTGAGACCCAGTACTTC.

The table lists this clonotype with many counts. The junction shows a germline mismatch at one end, possibly a read error. The chain couples TRBV18 to TRBJ2-1, with D maybe TRBD1 (5 bases). In germline, CDR1 is KGHSH, CDR2 LQKENI. CDR3 length: 16 residues. The CDR3 DNA is TGTGCCAGCTCACCCCAGGGCCAGCGTTCCTACAATGAGCAGTTCTTT. Amino acid sequence: CASSPQGQRSYNEQFF.

Comments on this clonotype: One junction end disagrees with the germline gene, perhaps due to a read error. The CDR3 sequence is CSARGDPGHYSEQFF. CDR3 in DNA: TGCAGTGCTAGAGGAGATCCAGGGCACTACAGTGAGCAGTTCTTC. J is TRBJ2-1 and V is TRBV20-1; a weak D match, TRBD1 (5 bases). The CDR3 consists of 15 residues. The V gene's germline CDR1 is DFQATT and CDR2 SNEGSKA (reference sequence).

This clonotype was seen repeatedly, ten times or more. J is TRBJ2-1 and V is TRBV19; D may be TRBD1 (6 bases). The CDR3 is 13 residues long. Trimming shortened V by 6 bases and J by 8 bases, and 14 bases separated the two germline ends. Looked up from germline, CDR1 is LNHDA and CDR2 is SQIVND (reference sequence). The CDR3 spells CASRLTGTDEQFF. CDR3 nucleotides: TGTGCCAGTAGATTAACAGGGACCGATGAGCAGTTCTTC.

This clonotype was recorded many times. The CDR3 DNA follows: TGTGCCAGCAGCTTAGACGGGGAAGGGTTGAACACTGAAGCTTTCTTT. It translates to CASSLDGEGLNTEAFF. The chain couples TRBV11-2 to TRBJ1-1; D is unresolved. The CDR3 covers 16 residues. Germline V gene sequence: CDR1 SGHAT, CDR2 FQNNGV. With 0 bases removed from V and 0 bases from J, the gap between germline ends came to 11 bases.

This clonotype showed up many times. V and J are TRBV7-8 and TRBJ1-5, with 7 bases matching TRBD1. Germline V lookup: CDR1 SGHVS, CDR2 FQNEAQ. This CDR3 has 14 residues. The junction had 8 bases not matched to a gene; V was cut back by 7 bases and J by 5 bases. Here the CDR3 reads CASTGDRGDQPQHF. The CDR3 DNA reads TGTGCCAGCACCGGGGACAGAGGGGATCAGCCCCAGCATTTT.

This clonotype was recorded many times. The chain recombines TRBV5-1 with TRBJ2-1, with D tentatively TRBD1 (6 bases). The CDR3 has 18 amino acids. Germline V gives CDR1 SGHRS, CDR2 YFSETQ. V was shortened by 4 bases and J by 6 bases, with 26 bases between the two germline ends. The CDR3 DNA is TGCGCCAGCAGCCCCACCTTCATTAAGACAGGAGTGGGCAATGAGCAGTTCTTC. Translating gives CASSPTFIKTGVGNEQFF.

This clonotype was seen a handful of times. This may arise from a read error, as a much more abundant clone is one base away. This sequence joins TRBV11-2 and TRBJ2-3; unclear D gene. Germline lookup yields CDR1 SGHAT and CDR2 FQNNGV. This CDR3 comprises 13 residues. CDR3 loop: CASSQIDTDTLYF. The CDR3 coding sequence is TGTGCCAGCAGCCAAATAGACACAGATACGCTGTATTTT.